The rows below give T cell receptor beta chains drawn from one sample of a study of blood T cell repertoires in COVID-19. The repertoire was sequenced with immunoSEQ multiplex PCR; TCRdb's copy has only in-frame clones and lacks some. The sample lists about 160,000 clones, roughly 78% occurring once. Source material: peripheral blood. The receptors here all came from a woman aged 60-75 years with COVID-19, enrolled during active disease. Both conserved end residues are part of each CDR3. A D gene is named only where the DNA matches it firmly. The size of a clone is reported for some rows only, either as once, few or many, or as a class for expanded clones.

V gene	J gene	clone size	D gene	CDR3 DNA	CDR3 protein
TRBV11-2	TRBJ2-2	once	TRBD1	TGTGCCAGCAGCTTCACAGGGGACACCGGGGAGCTGTTTTTT	CASSFTGDTGELFF
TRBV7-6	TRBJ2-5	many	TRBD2	TGTGCCAGCAGCGAAGGACTAGCGGGAGCGAAACAAGAGACCCAGTACTTC	CASSEGLAGAKQETQYF
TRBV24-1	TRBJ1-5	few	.	TGTGCCACCAGCAGGCTTAGCAATCAGCCCCAGCATTTT	CATSRLSNQPQHF
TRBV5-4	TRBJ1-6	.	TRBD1	TGTGCCAGCAGCAGGGACAGTAATTCACCCCTCCACTTT	CASSRDSNSPLHF
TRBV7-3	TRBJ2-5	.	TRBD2	TGTGCCAGCAGCTTAACGTGGGGGGGCCAAGAGACCCAGTACTTC	CASSLTWGGQETQYF
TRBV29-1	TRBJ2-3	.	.	TGCAGCACCCTGGCTAGCACAGATACGCAGTATTTT	CSTLASTDTQYF
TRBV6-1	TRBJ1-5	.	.	TGTGCCAGCAGTGATCAGGGAGGGAATCAGCCCCAGCATTTT	CASSDQGGNQPQHF
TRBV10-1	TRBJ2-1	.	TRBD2	TGCGCCACCCCCATGGGGGAGCCGCGGGAGAATGAGCAGTTCTTC	CATPMGEPRENEQFF
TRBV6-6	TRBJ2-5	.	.	TGTGCCAGCAGTTTACAGGATCAAGAGACCCAGTACTTC	CASSLQDQETQYF
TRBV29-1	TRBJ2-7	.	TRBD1	TGCAGCGTTGAAAGGGACAGGGGGAACTGCTACGAGCAGTACTTC	CSVERDRGNCYEQYF
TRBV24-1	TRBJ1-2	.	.	TGTGCCACCAGTGTTAACCCCCCAGGGTATAGAGATGGCTACACCTTC	CATSVNPPGYRDGYTF
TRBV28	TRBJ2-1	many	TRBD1	TGTGCCAGCAGTTCACCGGGACAGGGTAGCTCCTACAATGAGCAGTTCTTC	CASSSPGQGSSYNEQFF
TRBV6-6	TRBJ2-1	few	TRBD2	TGTGCCAGCAGCCATTCCAGGATATTGGGTATATTAGCGGGAGGACTCAATGAGCAGTTCTTC	CASSHSRILGILAGGLNEQFF
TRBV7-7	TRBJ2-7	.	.	TGTGCTAGCAGCTTAGCCGCAGGCTACGAGCAGTACTTC	CASSLAAGYEQYF
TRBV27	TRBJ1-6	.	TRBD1	TGTGCCAGCAGTCTTCGGACAGGGAGTTCACCCCTCCACTTT	CASSLRTGSSPLHF
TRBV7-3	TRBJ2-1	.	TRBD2	TGTGCCAGCAGCTTAACTACTAGCGCCCTAAGGATGGTCTACAATGAGCAGTTCTTC	CASSLTTSALRMVYNEQFF
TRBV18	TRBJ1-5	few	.	TGTGCCAGCTCACCCAACTATGAGGTGAGCAATCAGCCCCAGCATTTT	CASSPNYEVSNQPQHF
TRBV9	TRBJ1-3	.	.	TGTGCCAGCAGCGTAGACCAGGGCAACACCATATATTTT	CASSVDQGNTIYF
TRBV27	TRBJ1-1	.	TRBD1	TGTGCCAGCAGGCCGGACAGGGGGTCGGGTTCGACTGAAGCTTTCTTT	CASRPDRGSGSTEAFF
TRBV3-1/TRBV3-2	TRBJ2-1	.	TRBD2	TGTGCCAGCAGCCAAGCTAGCGGGAGGAATGAGCAGTTCTTC	CASSQASGRNEQFF